Reported below is one T cell receptor beta chain. Its antigen remains unidentified. This entry is derived from a study of identical twins. Overall study results and limits: Out-of-frame beta chain sequences displayed weaker excess sharing between twins.

TCRdb re-called the 5' RACE reads through MiXCR, storing one row per CDR3 protein. The sample records hundreds of thousands of distinct CDR3 sequences, 20% to 25% being singletons. All donors were healthy, and all were Caucasian. This CDR3 contains 15 residues. V gave up 2 bases and J gave up 0 bases, with 7 bases separating them. Per the germline V gene, CDR1 is SGHTA and CDR2 is FQGNSA. These data were also filed under a second study, of yellow fever vaccine responses in identical twins.

This receptor was obtained from a woman in her late teens or twenties in good health. Sequencing was done on a sample of CD4+ T cells sorted from blood. The chain has TRBV7-2 and TRBJ1-4; D not resolved. The DNA for the CDR3 is TGTGCCAGCAGCTTATCGAGTGCAACTAATGAAAAACTGTTTTTT. Translation gives CASSLSSATNEKLFF.